This T cell receptor (beta chain) came from a study of blood T cell repertoires in COVID-19. The overall study: Nucleic acid was either cDNA or gDNA, and it came from T cells, B-cell-depleted T cells, or PBMCs.

As handled by the study authors: Reference gene primer amplification yielded estimated nucleated cell counts. Produced via immunoSEQ multiplex PCR; TCRdb's table is partial and in-frame only. That table gives V, J and clone size, and the DNA gave D and trimming. The sample lists about 230,000 clones, 85% seen once, with more than 4.5% in the top ten. The CDR3 totals 20 residues. The V end lost 0 bases, the J end lost 0 bases, and 22 bases lay between the germline ends. Per the germline V gene, CDR1 is SGHNT and CDR2 is YYREEE (reference sequence). Enrollment of patients from Seattle took place during active infection, with longitudinal follow-up.

The sample comprised peripheral blood. The chain links TRBV5-4 to TRBJ1-5, with a weak D call TRBD1 (6 bases). The TCR comes from a man in his fifties or sixties with COVID-19, enrolled during active disease. The DNA of the CDR3 is TGTGCCAGCAGCTTGGTCCCGGGCGGACAGAGAGACTATAGCAATCAGCCCCAGCATTTT. Translation: CASSLVPGGQRDYSNQPQHF.